The 11 T cell receptor beta chains in this list originate from one sample, sequenced in a study of cytomegalovirus exposure and HLA in healthy donors. Generated by immunoSEQ multiplex PCR, the TCRdb table keeps only in-frame clones and is missing some. This sample carries around 140,000 clones, 89% of them seen once, and the ten largest clones take around 1.2%. Source material: PBMCs. The receptor source for this set is a woman under 30 in good health and CMV-seronegative.

The chain has TRBV6-6 and TRBJ2-7, with D possibly TRBD1 on 6 matching bases. Trimming stripped 2 bases from V and 2 bases from J, with 10 bases between. CDR3 length equals 14 residues. CDR1 is MNHNY, CDR2 SVGAGI, per germline (reference sequence). The CDR3 loop reads CASSYQGHTYEQYF. The CDR3 DNA is TGTGCCAGCAGTTACCAGGGACACACCTACGAGCAGTACTTC.

This chain connects TRBV6-1 to TRBJ2-2; D remains unclear. Looked up from germline, CDR1 is MNHNS and CDR2 is SASEGT. CDR3 length equals 11 residues. Trimming took 9 bases from V and 6 from J, leaving 8 bases between them. CDR3: CASGVPGELFF. The CDR3 bases are TGTGCCAGTGGAGTGCCCGGGGAGCTGTTTTTT.

The J gene is TRBJ1-6, the V gene TRBV4-1; 9 bases agree with TRBD1. CDR3 length: 16 amino acids. Trimming took 1 base from V and 7 from J; bases not matched to a gene: 5. Germline lookup yields CDR1 MGHRA and CDR2 YSYEKL. The CDR3 here is CASSQAGGQGNSPLHF. As DNA, the CDR3 is TGCGCCAGCAGCCAAGCGGGGGGACAGGGAAATTCACCCCTCCACTTT.

The gene calls are TRBV6-5 and TRBJ2-7; D remains ambiguous. The CDR3 sequence is 12 residues long. Germline values: CDR1 MNHEY, CDR2 SVGAGI. V was cut by 3 bases and J by 6 bases, with 9 bases left in between. CDR3: CASSYKFSEQYF. CDR3 sequence (DNA): TGTGCCAGCAGTTATAAGTTCAGCGAGCAGTACTTC.

This chain joins TRBV9 and TRBJ2-3; tentative D call: TRBD2 (6 bases). Germline V gives CDR1 SGDLS, CDR2 YYNGEE. V lost 1 base, J lost 3 bases, and 12 bases lay in between. The CDR3 runs to 15 residues. CDR3 nucleotides: TGTGCCAGCAGCGTAAGGGGAGGTTGGACAGATACGCAGTATTTT. Protein: CASSVRGGWTDTQYF.

This chain links TRBV29-1 with TRBJ1-1; perhaps TRBD1 as D (5 bases). This CDR3 is 14 amino acids long. The germline CDR1 and CDR2 sequences are SQVTM and ANQGSEA. Trimming removed 7 bases at V and 3 bases at J, with 18 bases between. The CDR3 region is CSATTPGVDTEAFF. The CDR3 DNA is TGCAGCGCAACCACACCGGGGGTGGACACTGAAGCTTTCTTT.

The chain couples TRBV7-2 to TRBJ1-3; tentative D call: TRBD1 (6 bases). V gave up 1 base and J gave up 7 bases, with 11 bases separating them. The CDR3 has 14 amino acids. CDR1 and CDR2 (germline): SGHTA, FQGNSA. DNA for the CDR3: TGTGCCAGCAGCTTAGGAGGGGGTCCGAACACCATATATTTT. Translated: CASSLGGGPNTIYF. The variable domain in full, completed from reference TRBV7-2 and TRBJ1-3, reads GAGVSQSPSNKVTEKGKDVELRCDPISGHTALYWYRQSLGQGLEFLIYFQGNSAPDKSGLPSDRFSAERTGGSVSTLTIQRTQQEDSAVYLCASSLGGGPNTIYFGEGSWLTVV.

The rearrangement uses TRBV19 and TRBJ2-7; 8 bases align to TRBD1. Trimming took 0 bases from V and 3 from J; bases not matched to a gene: 7. This CDR3 contains 16 residues. CDR1 and CDR2 (germline): LNHDA, SQIVND (reference sequence). CDR3 nucleotides: TGTGCCAGTAGTATAGATACGACAGGGGTCCACTACGAGCAGTACTTC. Protein product: CASSIDTTGVHYEQYF. The full variable domain, with the rest looked up from reference TRBV19 and TRBJ2-7, is DGGITQSPKYLFRKEGQNVTLSCEQNLNHDAMYWYRQDPGQGLRLIYYSQIVNDFQKGDIAEGYSVSREKKESFPLTVTSAQKNPTAFYLCASSIDTTGVHYEQYFGPGTRLTVT.

This clone has just a few counts. The chain links TRBV2 to TRBJ1-5; D uncertain. Germline CDR1 and CDR2: SNHLY and FYNNEI. The CDR3 loop spans 13 amino acids. Trimming shortened V by 6 bases and J by 7 bases, and 13 bases separated the two germline ends. CDR3 sequence (DNA): TGTGCCAGCAGACGGGATTTCGGGCAGCCCCAGCATTTT. Protein: CASRRDFGQPQHF.

The chain links TRBV6-1 to TRBJ2-2, with 7 bases matching TRBD2. V dropped 8 bases and J dropped 3; count of bases not matched to a gene: 3. The CDR3 has 13 residues. CDR1 MNHNS and CDR2 SASEGT come from the germline V gene. CDR3 residues: CASSGGDTGELFF. The CDR3 coding sequence is TGTGCCAGCTCTGGGGGGGACACCGGGGAGCTGTTTTTT.

This chain links TRBV2 with TRBJ1-2; D is perhaps TRBD1 (5 bases). This CDR3 is 15 amino acids long. V lost 2 bases and J lost 4, with 14 bases in between. CDR1 is SNHLY, CDR2 FYNNEI, per germline. The CDR3 DNA follows: TGTGCCAGCAGTGAATTAGGGCAGGGTTTCTATGGCTACACCTTC. Residues: CASSELGQGFYGYTF.